What follows is one T cell receptor beta chain and its context. Trimming removed 1 base from V and 0 bases from J, with 6 bases in between. There are 15 residues in the CDR3. Germline CDR1 and CDR2: LGHNT and FRNRAP. Source study methods: Nucleated cell counts were estimated from reference gene primer amplification. The protocol was immunoSEQ multiplex PCR, while the TCRdb copy is restricted to in-frame clones and leaves out a portion. That table furnishes V, J and clone size, whereas the DNA furnished D and trimming. The sample holds roughly 79,000 clones; around 80% are singletons and the top ten take around 5.8%. The sample belongs to a study of blood T cell repertoires in COVID-19. Across the whole study: PBMCs, B-cell-depleted T cells, or T cells were the source of the cDNA or gDNA that made up the material.

This TCR was recovered from a man aged 55 to 70 with active or convalescent COVID-19. This rearrangement joins TRBV12-5 to TRBJ1-4, with D unclear. The sample consisted of peripheral blood. The CDR3 is CASGLGVATNEKLFF. CDR3 nucleotide sequence: TGTGCTAGTGGTTTGGGCGTTGCAACTAATGAAAAACTGTTTTTT.